This TCR beta chain was sequenced for a study of blood T cells in healthy people across ages. Through a sample-barcoded 5' primer and a J-beta primer mix, a second PCR was run for roughly 6 to 12 cycles. TCRdb reanalysed the 5' RACE reads using MiXCR and keeps one entry per CDR3 protein. The sample yields 1,500,000 or so distinct CDR3 sequences, 59% seen once. This clonotype was detected only a few times. Its antigen is currently unknown. The authors extracted at least 6 micrograms of total RNA per sample. Regarding the study as a whole: Roughly linearly, TCR beta diversity per million T cells fell as age increased.

This CDR3 region has 16 residues. The V end was cut by 2 bases, the J end by 7 bases, with 15 bases between. Germline V gene sequence: CDR1 SNHLY, CDR2 FYNNEI. The sequenced material came from blood. The clonotype comes from a young man in good health. The chain links TRBV2 to TRBJ1-6, with D perhaps TRBD1 (5 bases). The CDR3 DNA is TGTGCCAGCAGTGAAATGGGACCCTTAAGGAATTCACCCCTCCACTTT. Its protein product is CASSEMGPLRNSPLHF.